This T cell receptor beta chain was documented in a study of T-cell reconstitution after alpha-beta-depleted transplantation in children. During its preparation, the TCRbeta library received unique molecular identifiers. TCRdb re-analysed the PCR reads in MiXCR, keeping a single row per CDR3 protein. The table includes 500,000 to 600,000 distinct CDR3 sequences, 20% to 30% detected once. Germline V gene data show CDR1 as KGHSH and CDR2 as LQKENI. V was pared by 3 bases and J by 6 bases, with 23 bases of the junction left unmatched. This CDR3 is built from 20 residues. The receptor's source is a boy in the first two years of life with Wiskott-Aldrich syndrome, due to receive a stem cell transplant. The chain employs TRBV18 and TRBJ2-3, with 8 bases identical to TRBD1. The source was PBMCs, collected before TCRalphabeta/CD19-depleted stem cell transplant. The CDR3 loop reads CASSPIIITTGTGRGDTQYF. The CDR3 region has the DNA TGTGCCAGCTCACCCATCATAATCACGACCGGGACAGGTAGAGGGGATACGCAGTATTTT.